This T cell receptor beta chain was obtained from a study of cytomegalovirus exposure and HLA in healthy donors. General observations from the study: The CMV antigen specificity of a few CMV-associated chains was confirmed through in vitro analysis. The classifier reportedly diagnosed cytomegalovirus status with high specificity and sensitivity.

The CDR3 has 11 residues. Use of 60 Vbeta and 13 Jbeta primers characterized the PCR. Assay: immunoSEQ multiplex PCR; the TCRdb copy retains only in-frame clones and omits some. This table holds about 70,000 clones, 80% to 90% found once. The sample holds one count of this clone. The antigen remains undetermined. The source is a woman in her twenties or thirties in good health and CMV-seronegative. This sequence joins TRBV21-1 and TRBJ1-1. TRBV21-1 corresponds to a pseudogene. Sequencing input: PBMCs. CDR3 in DNA: TGTGCCACCATGGGGCGGGGAGAAGCTTTCTTT. Translated: CATMGRGEAFF.